This T cell receptor beta chain was identified during a study of molecular identifiers for immune sequencing clone quantification. Study information: Replicate runs used RNA from about 19,000 or 110,000 naive CD8 cells, which was split five ways into aliquots, and four of those aliquots were then sequenced. Points from the study as a whole: The share of molecules held by clones above 20 RNA copies was over 99% in effector cells and under 1% in naive cells. Detection of one spiked Jurkat cell's TCR RNA reportedly worked in one million naive cells.

Details on this clonotype: The antigen remains unidentified.

MiXCR, run by TCRdb on the PCR reads, gives a single entry per CDR3 protein. The top ten clones hold more than 0.8% of a sample with around 460,000 distinct CDR3 sequences, about a fifth of them seen once. In the sort, naive CD8 T cells were defined as CD8+CD4-CCR7+CD45RA+. Looked up from germline, CDR1 is MNHNY and CDR2 is SVGAGI (reference sequence). The CDR3 has 11 residues. V lost 5 bases, J lost 6 bases, and 8 bases lay in between. This TCR came from a human donor in good health. Some libraries in this study had Jurkat cell RNA spiked in. The specimen was naive CD8+ T cells from blood, with Jurkat cell RNA spiked in. Subset given: FACS-sorted CD8+CD4-CCR7+CD45RA+ naive T cells. The rearrangement joins TRBV6-6 to TRBJ2-7; D call uncertain. The CDR3 region is CASSIPSEQYF. The CDR3 DNA follows: TGTGCCAGCAGTATTCCCAGCGAGCAGTACTTC.